One and the same sample provided the 27 T cell receptor beta chains below, sequenced in a study of T-cell memory formation after mild COVID-19. TCRdb passed the 5' RACE reads through MiXCR, listing each CDR3 protein once. The sample has about 200,000 distinct CDR3 sequences, around 9.1% seen once; the top ten hold approximately 3.3%. Sequenced sample: PBMCs or a T cell subset sorted from them (not recorded which). These receptors were collected from a man in his late teens or twenties who had mild COVID-19 (a few samples of this study predate the infection). Cell type and time point are not known.

The chain couples TRBV4-2 to TRBJ1-2; D might be TRBD1 (5 bases). The CDR3 runs to 15 residues. From germline, CDR1 is LGHNA and CDR2 YNFKEQ. Trimming cost V 0 bases and J 3 bases, with 11 bases left between them. This chain's CDR3 is CASSQDFQGHYGYTF. The CDR3 DNA follows: TGTGCCAGCAGCCAAGATTTCCAGGGACACTATGGCTACACCTTC.

This clonotype occurred a few times. The chain recombines TRBV4-3 with TRBJ2-3; 8 bases align to TRBD1. Germline lookup yields CDR1 LGHNA and CDR2 YSLEER. Losses at the gene ends were 2 bases for V and 3 bases for J; bases not matched to a gene: 10. CDR3 length: 17 amino acids. The CDR3, as DNA: TGCGCCAGCAGCCAACTGACCGGACAGGGTAGAACAGATACGCAGTATTTT. It translates to CASSQLTGQGRTDTQYF.

This clonotype was recorded at least ten times. The chain combines TRBV7-2 with TRBJ2-1; TRBD2 is a possible D gene (5 bases). The CDR3 sequence is 13 residues long. Germline V lookup: CDR1 SGHTA, CDR2 FQGNSA. Trimming left V 4 bases short and J 7 bases short, with 11 bases between. The CDR3, as DNA: TGTGCCAGCAGCTCCTCTAGCTGGAATGAGCAGTTCTTC. Amino acids: CASSSSSWNEQFF.

V and J are TRBV5-6 and TRBJ1-1, with a weak D call TRBD1 (5 bases). V lost 1 base, J lost 3 bases, and 13 bases lay in between. The CDR3 is 15 residues long. Per germline, CDR1 SGHDT and CDR2 YYEEEE. In nucleotides, the CDR3 is TGTGCCAGCAGCTTGTTGGGCAGGGAGGACACTGAAGCTTTCTTT. Translation: CASSLLGREDTEAFF.

The chain recombines TRBV7-9 with TRBJ2-5; the D gene is possibly TRBD2 (7 bases). CDR1 SEHNR and CDR2 FQNEAQ come from the germline V gene (reference sequence). The CDR3 contains 15 residues. Trimming removed 3 bases at V and 9 bases at J, with 20 bases between. The CDR3 spells CASSFRGGGLDPQYF. The CDR3 DNA is TGTGCCAGCAGCTTTCGAGGGGGGGGGCTTGACCCCCAGTACTTC.

This clonotype was detected many times. The gene calls are TRBV5-1 and TRBJ1-1, with TRBD1 identical over 7 bases. The CDR3 runs 15 residues. In germline, CDR1 is SGHRS, CDR2 YFSETQ. The V gene end was trimmed by 4 bases and the J gene end by 6 bases; junction bases not matched to a gene: 12. In DNA, the CDR3 is TGCGCCAGCAGCCCGCCGGAGACAGGGAGCCCTGAAGCTTTCTTT. Its protein is CASSPPETGSPEAFF.

This clonotype turned up a few times. The chain has TRBV19 and TRBJ2-7, with TRBD1 as a possible D gene (5 bases). Germline V gene sequence: CDR1 LNHDA, CDR2 SQIVND (reference sequence). The CDR3 is 14 amino acids. V was cut by 5 bases and J by 4 bases, with 15 bases left in between. CDR3 in DNA: TGTGCCAGTAGTCGATCCCTTAGGGGTTACGAGCAGTACTTC. This translates into CASSRSLRGYEQYF.

This clonotype was seen only a few times. The CDR3 is CASSPGLRDLIYGYTF. CDR3 DNA: TGCGCCAGCAGTCCGGGACTTCGGGACTTAATCTATGGCTACACCTTC. The gene calls are TRBV4-1 and TRBJ1-2, with D perhaps TRBD1 (5 bases). Germline lookup yields CDR1 MGHRA and CDR2 YSYEKL. V lost 6 bases and J 4 bases, leaving 21 bases between the germline ends. There are 16 residues in the CDR3.

This clonotype was counted a few times. This rearrangement joins TRBV30 to TRBJ1-2; D unclear. This CDR3 spans 11 amino acids. V lost 1 base, J lost 7 bases, and 7 bases lay in between. Per germline, CDR1 GTSNPN and CDR2 SVGIG (reference sequence). The CDR3 DNA follows: TGTGCCTGGAGTGGCTGGGTTGGCTACACCTTC. Protein: CAWSGWVGYTF.

This clonotype was observed a handful of times. A read error may explain this, as a much larger clone is one base away. The V and J genes are TRBV12-3 or TRBV12-4 and TRBJ1-4; unclear D gene. V lost 6 bases and J lost 7, with 3 bases in between. This CDR3 contains 10 residues. The CDR3 nucleotides are TGTGCCAGCAGAGGTGAAAAACTGTTTTTT. As protein: CASRGEKLFF.

This clonotype occurred a few times. The chain carries TRBV7-9 and TRBJ2-2, with a possible D match to TRBD2 (5 bases). The CDR3 consists of 13 residues. The germline V gene has CDR1 SEHNR and CDR2 FQNEAQ (reference sequence). Trimming removed 2 bases at V and 5 bases at J, with 6 bases between. CDR3 bases: TGTGCCAGCAGCTTACCGGGGACCGGGGAGCTGTTTTTT. Translating it yields CASSLPGTGELFF.

About this clonotype itself: The junction departs from germline at one end; a sequencing error may be responsible. The V call is TRBV7-9, the J call TRBJ1-4, with D hard to call. The CDR3 loop spans 12 amino acids. Germline CDR1 reads SEHNR; CDR2 reads FQNEAQ (reference sequence). DNA for the CDR3: TGTGCCAGCAGCTTAGAGGGCAGAAAATTGTTTTTT. This sequence encodes CASSLEGRKLFF.

V is TRBV29-1 and J is TRBJ1-1, with D possibly TRBD1 on 5 matching bases. Germline CDR1 reads SQVTM; CDR2 reads ANQGSEA. Trimming left V 6 bases short and J 7 bases short, with 15 bases between. This CDR3 comprises 12 residues. The CDR3 reads CSVVPGRGEAFF. The CDR3 DNA reads TGCAGCGTCGTACCAGGGAGGGGTGAAGCTTTCTTT.

This sequence joins TRBV11-2 and TRBJ2-1; 9 bases match TRBD1. The V segment lost 5 bases and the J segment 9 bases; nucleotides outside the gene matches: 8. CDR1 and CDR2 from the germline V gene are SGHAT and FQNNGV. The CDR3 sequence is 14 residues long. For the CDR3, the DNA is TGTGCCAGCAGCCCGCCGGACAGGGGTCCTGAGCAGTTCTTC. It codes for CASSPPDRGPEQFF.

The chain is built from TRBV7-3 and TRBJ1-2; D is undetermined. Per germline, CDR1 SGHTA and CDR2 FQGTGA. V lost 5 bases and J lost 8, with 15 bases in between. This CDR3 spans 13 amino acids. The CDR3 loop reads CASSRSGLAGYTF. CDR3 bases: TGTGCCAGCAGCCGTAGTGGGCTGGCGGGCTACACCTTC.

There are a few counts of this clonotype. This chain joins TRBV7-9 and TRBJ2-3; unclear D gene. CDR3 length: 14 amino acids. Germline V CDR1 and CDR2: SEHNR, FQNEAQ (reference sequence). The V end was cut by 5 bases, the J end by 5 bases, with 14 bases between. The CDR3 here is CASSPVLSLDTQYF. In DNA, the CDR3 is TGTGCCAGCAGCCCCGTGTTGTCGCTAGATACGCAGTATTTT.

The J gene is TRBJ1-5, the V gene TRBV4-3; no definite D call. Trimming took 0 bases from V and 3 from J, leaving 12 bases between them. In germline, CDR1 is LGHNA, CDR2 YSLEER. This CDR3 has 16 amino acids. This CDR3 reads CASSQDNALSNQPQHF. CDR3 nucleotides: TGCGCCAGCAGCCAAGATAACGCCCTTTCCAATCAGCCCCAGCATTTT.

This sequence joins TRBV12-3 or TRBV12-4 and TRBJ2-2, with 7 bases that match TRBD1. V was pared by 10 bases and J by 1 base, with 6 bases of the junction left unmatched. This CDR3 spans 14 amino acids. CDR3 amino acids: CATHRTGNTGELFF. The CDR3 DNA is TGTGCCACGCACCGGACAGGGAACACCGGGGAGCTGTTTTTT.

This clonotype was counted a few times. V and J are TRBV4-1 and TRBJ1-5; D gene unclear. The CDR3 totals 13 residues. CDR1 is MGHRA and CDR2 is YSYEKL in the germline V gene. Deletions cut 0 bases from V and 5 bases from J, with 5 bases between. The CDR3 reads CASSQDYYQPQHF. The CDR3 DNA is TGCGCCAGCAGCCAAGATTACTATCAGCCCCAGCATTTT.

This clonotype was seen at least ten times. The J gene is TRBJ2-7, the V gene TRBV20-1; 11 bases map to TRBD1. The J segment lost 4 bases and the V segment lost 6 bases, leaving 2 bases of the junction unmatched. This CDR3 is 12 amino acids long. Germline V gene sequence: CDR1 DFQATT, CDR2 SNEGSKA (reference sequence). The CDR3 sequence: CSAGQGAYEQYF. In DNA, the CDR3 is TGCAGTGCCGGACAGGGGGCGTACGAGCAGTACTTC.

The J gene is TRBJ2-6, the V gene TRBV29-1, with TRBD1 identical over 9 bases. CDR1 is SQVTM, CDR2 ANQGSEA, per germline. Losses at the gene ends were 4 bases for V and 0 bases for J; bases not matched to a gene: 1. The CDR3 consists of 15 residues. This CDR3 is CSVGTGVSGANVLTF. The CDR3 nucleotides are TGCAGCGTTGGGACAGGGGTCTCTGGGGCCAACGTCCTGACTTTC.

This clonotype was observed many times. The chain is built from TRBV20-1 and TRBJ1-1, with 7 bases identical to TRBD1. This CDR3 contains 14 residues. Germline V CDR1 and CDR2: DFQATT, SNEGSKA (reference sequence). V lost 6 bases to trimming and J lost 4 bases; unmatched junction nucleotides: 11. The CDR3 DNA reads TGCAGTGCCACCAAAGGGGGCCCGACCACTGAAGCTTTCTTT. Its translation is CSATKGGPTTEAFF.

This clonotype was seen more than once but under ten times. The chain is built from TRBV4-1 and TRBJ2-7; 12 bases match TRBD1. The germline V gene encodes CDR1 MGHRA and CDR2 YSYEKL. This CDR3 is 16 amino acids long. V was clipped by 8 bases and J by 1 base; unmatched bases: 9. CDR3 protein: CASRGTGGGDSYEQYF. For the CDR3, the DNA is TGCGCCAGCCGCGGGACAGGGGGCGGAGATTCCTACGAGCAGTACTTC.

At least ten counts were recorded for this clonotype. The junction shows a germline mismatch at one end, possibly a read error. The chain employs TRBV10-3 and TRBJ2-3, with D perhaps being TRBD1 or TRBD2 (6 bases each). The CDR3 spans 14 residues. The germline gives CDR1 ENHRY, CDR2 SYGVKD. CDR3 in amino acids: CATSQGGPTDTQYF. The DNA of the CDR3 is TGTGCCACCAGTCAAGGGGGGCCCACAGATACGCAGTATTTT.

This clonotype was counted a few times. This rearrangement joins TRBV12-3 or TRBV12-4 to TRBJ1-4; D not resolved. CDR3 length: 14 residues. Trimming took off 3 bases at V and 2 bases at J, with 7 bases between the two ends. This chain's CDR3 is CASSFSGTNEKLFF. The CDR3 region has the DNA TGTGCCAGCAGTTTTAGCGGTACTAATGAAAAACTGTTTTTT.

In the case of this clonotype: This could be a read error, since a much larger clone is one nucleotide away. The CDR3 sequence: CASSFRCEGQPQHF. CDR3 sequence (DNA): TGCGCCAGCAGCTTTAGATGCGAAGGGCAGCCCCAGCATTTT. The chain carries TRBV5-1 and TRBJ1-5; D unresolved. The CDR3 is 14 amino acids. With 2 bases removed from V and 7 bases from J, the gap between germline ends came to 13 bases. Germline loops: CDR1 SGHRS, CDR2 YFSETQ.

The sample holds many counts of this clonotype. The rearrangement uses TRBV5-1 and TRBJ1-2, with 7 bases identical to TRBD1. The germline V gene has CDR1 SGHRS and CDR2 YFSETQ. This CDR3 contains 13 residues. V lost 0 bases to trimming and J lost 8 bases; unmatched junction nucleotides: 4. The CDR3 region has the DNA TGCGCCAGCAGCTTGGAACAGGGGCACGGCTACACCTTC. Amino acids: CASSLEQGHGYTF.